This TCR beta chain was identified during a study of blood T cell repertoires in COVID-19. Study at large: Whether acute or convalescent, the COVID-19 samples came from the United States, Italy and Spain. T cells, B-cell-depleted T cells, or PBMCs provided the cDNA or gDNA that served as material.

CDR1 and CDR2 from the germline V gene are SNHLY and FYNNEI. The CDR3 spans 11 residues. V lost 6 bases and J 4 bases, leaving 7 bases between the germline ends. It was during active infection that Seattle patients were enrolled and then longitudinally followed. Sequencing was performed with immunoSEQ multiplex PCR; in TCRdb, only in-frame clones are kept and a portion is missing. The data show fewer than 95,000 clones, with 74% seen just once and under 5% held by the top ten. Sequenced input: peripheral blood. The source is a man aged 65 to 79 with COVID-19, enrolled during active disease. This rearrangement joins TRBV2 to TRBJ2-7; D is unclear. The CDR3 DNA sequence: TGTGCCAGCAGCGAGCATTACGAGCAGTACTTC. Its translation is CASSEHYEQYF.